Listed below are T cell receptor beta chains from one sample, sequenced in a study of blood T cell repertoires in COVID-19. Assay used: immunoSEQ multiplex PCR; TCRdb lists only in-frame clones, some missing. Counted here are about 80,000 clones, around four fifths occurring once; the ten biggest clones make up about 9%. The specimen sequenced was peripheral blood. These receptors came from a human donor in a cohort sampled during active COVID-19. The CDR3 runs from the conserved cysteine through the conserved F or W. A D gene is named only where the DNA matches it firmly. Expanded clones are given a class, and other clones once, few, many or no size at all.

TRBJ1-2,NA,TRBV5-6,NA,TGTGCCAGCAGCTTGGCGGGCAGGGATGGCTACACCTTC,CASSLAGRDGYTF
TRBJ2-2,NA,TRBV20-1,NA,TGCAGTGCTAGTTGGCAGGGAGGGAACACCGGGGAGCTGTTTTTT,CSASWQGGNTGELFF
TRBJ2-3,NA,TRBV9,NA,TGTGCCAGCAGCGTAAGCCCCGGCACAGATACGCAGTATTTT,CASSVSPGTDTQYF
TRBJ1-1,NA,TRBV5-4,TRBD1,TGTGCCAGCAGCCCGCCCGGACAGGGGAACACTGAAGCTTTCTTT,CASSPPGQGNTEAFF
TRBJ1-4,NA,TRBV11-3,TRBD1,TGTGCCAGCAGCTACGGGACAGGTGGTGAAAAACTGTTTTTT,CASSYGTGGEKLFF
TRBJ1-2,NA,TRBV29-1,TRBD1,TGCAGCGTTACTCGGGACAGTACTAACTATGGCTACACCTTC,CSVTRDSTNYGYTF
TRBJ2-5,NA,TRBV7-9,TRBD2,TGTGCCAGCAGCTTAGCAGCGGGGGGTTACCAAGAGACCCAGTACTTC,CASSLAAGGYQETQYF
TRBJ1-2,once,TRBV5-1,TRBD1,TGCGCCAGCAGCCCTGAGACAGGGGGAGTCGGATACACCTTC,CASSPETGGVGYTF
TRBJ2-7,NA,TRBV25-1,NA,TGTGCCAGCAGTAATGCGGTGGGTACCGAGCAGTACTTC,CASSNAVGTEQYF
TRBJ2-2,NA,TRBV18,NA,TGTGCCAGCTCACCATCTCCCGCGGGGAACACCGGGGAGCTGTTTTTT,CASSPSPAGNTGELFF
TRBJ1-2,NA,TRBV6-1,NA,TGTGCCAGCAGTGAAGCGACAGCAGGGAACTATGGCTACACCTTC,CASSEATAGNYGYTF
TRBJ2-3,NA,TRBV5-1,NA,TGCGCCAGCAGCTTGGGGGGACTTCACACAGATACGCAGTATTTT,CASSLGGLHTDTQYF
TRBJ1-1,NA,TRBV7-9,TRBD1,TGTGCCAGCATGGGGACAGGGGTGGTGGTCACTGAAGCTTTCTTT,CASMGTGVVVTEAFF
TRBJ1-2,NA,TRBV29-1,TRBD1,TGCAGCGTTGAGGAAAGGGGGCCCTATGGCTACACCTTC,CSVEERGPYGYTF
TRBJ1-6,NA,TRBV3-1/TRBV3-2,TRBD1,TGTGCCAGCAGTCAAGACAGGGTGGGGTCACCCCTCCACTTT,CASSQDRVGSPLHF
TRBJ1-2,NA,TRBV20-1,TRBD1,TGCAGTGCTAGTCCTTCCGGGACAGATGGCTACACCTTC,CSASPSGTDGYTF
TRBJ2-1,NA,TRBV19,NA,TGTGCCAGTAGTATAGACCTCAGGGAGCAGTTCTTC,CASSIDLREQFF
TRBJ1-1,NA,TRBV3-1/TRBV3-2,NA,TGTGCCAGCAGCCAAGATAAGAGGGGGACTGAAGCTTTCTTT,CASSQDKRGTEAFF
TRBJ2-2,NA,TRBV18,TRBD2,TGTGCCAGCTCACCACCGATCGGGGGGAGCGGAACCGGGGAGCTGTTTTTT,CASSPPIGGSGTGELFF
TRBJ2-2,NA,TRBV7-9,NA,TGTGCCAGCAGCCCCCAGGAGGGAACGAACACCGGGGAGCTGTTTTTT,CASSPQEGTNTGELFF
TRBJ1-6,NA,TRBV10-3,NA,TGTGCCATCGGCCCCGAGGAGAATTCACCCCTCCACTTT,CAIGPEENSPLHF
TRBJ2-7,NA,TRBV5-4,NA,TGTGCCAGCATGCTTGCGGGGAACCCCTACGAGCAGTACTTC,CASMLAGNPYEQYF
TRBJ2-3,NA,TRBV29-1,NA,TGCAGCGTTGAAGTTTCTGGCACAGATACGCAGTATTTT,CSVEVSGTDTQYF
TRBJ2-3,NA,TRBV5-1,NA,TGCGCCAGCAGCTTGGGGGGCCACGATACGCAGTATTTT,CASSLGGHDTQYF
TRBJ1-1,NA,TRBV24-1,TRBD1,TGTGCCTCTAGGGGGCGCGGGGACACTGAAGCTTTCTTT,CASRGRGDTEAFF
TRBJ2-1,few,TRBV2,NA,TGTGCCAGCAGGGGGGAAGGGGGCAATGAGCAGTTCTTC,CASRGEGGNEQFF
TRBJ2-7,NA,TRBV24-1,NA,TGTGCCACCAGTGATCTCGACGGAGCTCTGGCCCAGCAGTACTTC,CATSDLDGALAQQYF
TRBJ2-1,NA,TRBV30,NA,TGTGCCTGGAGTGCTGAGCTAGGAAGTTTCAGTGAGCAGTTCTTC,CAWSAELGSFSEQFF
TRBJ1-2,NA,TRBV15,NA,TGTGCCACCAGCAGAGATGGGGGGAACTATGGCTACACCTTC,CATSRDGGNYGYTF
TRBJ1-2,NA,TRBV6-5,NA,TGTGCCAGCAGCCGCCCCAGCGGTATCGACTACACCTTC,CASSRPSGIDYTF
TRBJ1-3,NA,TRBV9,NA,TGTGCCAGCAGCGTAGTTGGGTCAGGGGTGAACACCATATATTTT,CASSVVGSGVNTIYF
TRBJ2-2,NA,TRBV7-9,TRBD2,TGTGCCAGCAGCTTAAAAGCGGGAGGGCACACCGGGGAGCTGTTTTTT,CASSLKAGGHTGELFF
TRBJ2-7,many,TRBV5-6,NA,TGTGCCAGCAGCCCGGCCGCAGGGGAGCAGTACTTC,CASSPAAGEQYF
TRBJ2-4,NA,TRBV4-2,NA,TGTGCCAGCAGCCCCGTGCGGCGGCTCAAAAACATTCAGTACTTC,CASSPVRRLKNIQYF
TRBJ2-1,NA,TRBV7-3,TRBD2,TGTGCCAGCAGCTTAACGGGACTAGCGGGGGGTCGGGAGCAGTTCTTC,CASSLTGLAGGREQFF
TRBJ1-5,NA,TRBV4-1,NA,TGCGCCAGCAGCCAAGAGCAGGGAAGCAATCAGCCCCAGCATTTT,CASSQEQGSNQPQHF
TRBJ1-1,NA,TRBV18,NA,TGTGCCAGCTCACCACAAATCGGGAGGGACGGCACTGAAGCTTTCTTT,CASSPQIGRDGTEAFF
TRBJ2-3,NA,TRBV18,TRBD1,TGTGCCAGCTCACCACTCCGGGACAGGGAGACAGATACGCAGTATTTT,CASSPLRDRETDTQYF
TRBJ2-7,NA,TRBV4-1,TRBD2,TGCGCCAGCAGCCAGTCCTGGGGGGGGAGCTCCTACGAGCAGTACTTC,CASSQSWGGSSYEQYF
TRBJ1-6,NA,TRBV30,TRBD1,TGTGCCTGGAATTACCGGGACAGGCGTTCACCCCTCCACTTT,CAWNYRDRRSPLHF
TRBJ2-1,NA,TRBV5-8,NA,TGTGCCAGCAGCCATTATAGAATAAAGTTCAATGAGCAGTTCTTC,CASSHYRIKFNEQFF
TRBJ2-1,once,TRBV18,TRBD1,TGTGCCAGCTCACCACAAGCAGGGGGTAATAATGAGCAGTTCTTC,CASSPQAGGNNEQFF
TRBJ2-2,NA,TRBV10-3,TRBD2,TGTGCCATCAGTGAGACTAGCGGAGGCACCGGGGAGCTGTTTTTT,CAISETSGGTGELFF
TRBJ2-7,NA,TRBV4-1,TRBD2,TGCGCCAGCAGTCCGACTAGCGGGAGTGGTTACGAGCAGTACTTC,CASSPTSGSGYEQYF
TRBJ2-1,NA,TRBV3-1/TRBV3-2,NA,TGTGCCAGCAGCGATTTAGTGGCGGCTAATGAGCAGTTCTTC,CASSDLVAANEQFF
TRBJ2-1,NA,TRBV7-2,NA,TGTGCCAGCAGCTATTACCGGGGGTTTTACAATGAGCAGTTCTTC,CASSYYRGFYNEQFF
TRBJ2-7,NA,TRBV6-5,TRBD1,TGTGCCAGCCGTCGAGGAGACAGGGGCCACGAGCAGTACTTC,CASRRGDRGHEQYF
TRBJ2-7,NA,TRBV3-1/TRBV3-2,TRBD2,TGTGCCAGCAGCCAGCGGGGGTTAGAGCAGTACTTC,CASSQRGLEQYF
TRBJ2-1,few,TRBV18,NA,TGTGCCAGCTCACCGCAAGGGAGGAGGCGTGACAATGAGCAGTTCTTC,CASSPQGRRRDNEQFF